Presented here are 32 T cell receptor beta chains from one specimen sequenced in a study of early T cells in non-severe SARS-CoV-2 infection. TCRdb reprocessed the 5' RACE reads with MiXCR, giving one entry per CDR3 protein. The sample includes 35,000 to 45,000 distinct CDR3 sequences, approximately 12% of them seen just once. The material sequenced was whole blood. Every receptor here comes from an adult who was a healthcare worker with PCR-confirmed SARS-CoV-2 infection or an uninfected control (not recorded which).

This clonotype was seen repeatedly, ten times or more. The CDR3 region is CASSQEDRAGNTIYF. DNA of the CDR3: TGTGCCAGCAGCCAAGAGGACAGGGCTGGAAACACCATATATTTT. The rearrangement links TRBV4-2 to TRBJ1-3; 8 bases fit TRBD1. The V segment lost 0 bases and the J segment 2 bases; nucleotides outside the gene matches: 0. The CDR3 is made up of 15 amino acids. Germline-derived CDR1 and CDR2 are LGHNA and YNFKEQ.

Ten or more counts support this clonotype. The CDR3 bases are TGTGCCAGCAGCTACCGGGGGAGCTCCTATAATTCACCCCTCCACTTT. Protein sequence: CASSYRGSSYNSPLHF. The chain joins TRBV7-2 to TRBJ1-6, with D perhaps TRBD1 (5 bases). The ends were cut back, 4 bases at V and 0 bases at J, with 10 bases in the middle. CDR1 SGHTA and CDR2 FQGNSA come from the germline V gene. The CDR3 has 16 residues.

This clonotype occurred a few times. The CDR3 loop reads CAISDRGESPLHF. DNA for the CDR3: TGTGCCATCAGTGACAGGGGCGAATCACCCCTCCACTTT. This sequence joins TRBV10-3 and TRBJ1-6, with a tentative D call TRBD1 (6 bases). This CDR3 comprises 13 residues. V lost 3 bases, J lost 10 bases, and 10 bases lay in between. Looked up from germline, CDR1 is ENHRY and CDR2 is SYGVKD.

This clonotype was picked up many times. The rearrangement joins TRBV6-5 to TRBJ2-5; the D is unclear. Germline CDR1 MNHEY, CDR2 SVGAGI. With 6 bases removed from V and 4 bases from J, the gap between germline ends came to 12 bases. This CDR3 comprises 13 residues. CDR3 residues: CASSRLAVETQYF. The CDR3 nucleotides read TGTGCCAGCAGCCGTCTGGCGGTAGAGACCCAGTACTTC.

This clonotype was seen more than once but under ten times. This CDR3 reads CASSLFGHRNSPLHF. The CDR3 DNA is TGTGCCAGCAGCTTATTCGGGCACCGGAATTCACCCCTCCACTTT. V is TRBV7-6 and J is TRBJ1-6, with D unresolved. Germline-derived CDR1 and CDR2 are SGHVS and FNYEAQ. The germline V and J ends were trimmed by 2 bases and 7 bases, with 12 bases remaining between them. The CDR3 loop spans 15 amino acids.

The J gene is TRBJ2-1, the V gene TRBV2; no clear D gene. The CDR3 is made up of 13 amino acids. V lost 3 bases, J lost 3 bases, and 6 bases lay in between. Germline loops: CDR1 SNHLY, CDR2 FYNNEI. CDR3 in amino acids: CASSESIYNEQFF. The CDR3, as DNA: TGTGCCAGCAGTGAGAGTATCTACAATGAGCAGTTCTTC.

This chain uses TRBV2 with TRBJ1-5; 7 nucleotides match TRBD1. This CDR3 region has 15 residues. Germline assignment: CDR1 SNHLY and CDR2 FYNNEI. The ends lost 3 bases at V and 5 bases at J; junction bases unmatched: 7. CDR3 residues: CASSDDRAGDQPQHF. The DNA for the CDR3 is TGTGCCAGCAGTGATGACAGGGCGGGGGATCAGCCCCAGCATTTT.

There are many counts of this clonotype. This rearrangement joins TRBV20-1 to TRBJ2-7; 7 positions agree with TRBD2. The CDR3 sequence is 11 residues long. The V and J ends lost 6 bases and 5 bases, in that order; junction bases with no gene match: 4. Per the germline V gene, CDR1 is DFQATT and CDR2 is SNEGSKA (reference sequence). CDR3 region: CSAMTSNEQYF. In nucleotides, the CDR3 is TGCAGTGCCATGACTAGCAACGAGCAGTACTTC.

V is TRBV28 and J is TRBJ1-1; D remains ambiguous. This CDR3 has 14 residues. Germline loops: CDR1 MDHEN, CDR2 SYDVKM. Trimming left V 8 bases short and J 1 base short, with 14 bases between. The CDR3 loop is CASFPRAENTEAFF. The CDR3 DNA follows: TGTGCCAGCTTCCCCCGGGCGGAGAACACTGAAGCTTTCTTT. The complete variable domain, with remaining parts taken from reference TRBV28 and TRBJ1-1, reads DVKVTQSSRYLVKRTGEKVFLECVQDMDHENMFWYRQDPGLGLRLIYFSYDVKMKEKGDIPEGYSVSREKKERFSLILESASTNQTSMYLCASFPRAENTEAFFGQGTRLTVV.

There are many counts of this clonotype. The chain has TRBV7-9 and TRBJ2-1; TRBD2 matches at 7 bases. CDR3 length equals 12 residues. Germline lookup yields CDR1 SEHNR and CDR2 FQNEAQ (reference sequence). Trimming took 5 bases from V and 9 from J; bases not matched to a gene: 4. In DNA form, the CDR3 reads TGTGCCAGCAGCCAAACTAGCGTTGAGCAGTTCTTC. Its translation: CASSQTSVEQFF.

The genes are TRBV7-8 and TRBJ2-3; 7 nucleotides line up with TRBD1. The junction had 9 bases not matched to a gene; V was cut back by 4 bases and J by 2 bases. The CDR3 loop spans 16 amino acids. CDR1 SGHVS and CDR2 FQNEAQ come from the germline V gene. Here the CDR3 DNA reads TGTGCCAGCAGCTCGAACAGGGGTCGATTCACAGATACGCAGTATTTT. Translation: CASSSNRGRFTDTQYF.

This clonotype has ten or more counts. For the CDR3, the DNA is TGTGCCAGCAGTTTACAGGGGGCGCGGGGCTACACCTTC. Residues: CASSLQGARGYTF. The chain is built from TRBV28 and TRBJ1-2; 8 nucleotides match TRBD1. With V trimmed by 2 bases and J by 8 bases, 4 bases remained unmatched. This CDR3 contains 13 residues. Germline V CDR1 and CDR2: MDHEN, SYDVKM.

V usage is TRBV29-1 and J usage is TRBJ2-4; tentative D call: TRBD2 (6 bases). Germline CDR1 SQVTM, CDR2 ANQGSEA. V shed 3 bases and J shed 8 bases, with 11 bases lying between them. The CDR3 extends over 12 amino acids. CDR3 amino acids: CSVDEGEDIQYF. The CDR3 DNA follows: TGCAGCGTTGATGAAGGGGAGGACATTCAGTACTTC.

V gene TRBV7-9 combines with J gene TRBJ1-6; a weak D match, TRBD1 (6 bases). V lost 3 bases to trimming and J lost 8 bases, with 11 bases between them. Germline values: CDR1 SEHNR, CDR2 FQNEAQ (reference sequence). CDR3 length: 14 residues. The CDR3 DNA reads TGTGCCAGCAGCTTCGGACAGACCTATTCACCCCTCCACTTT. This sequence encodes CASSFGQTYSPLHF.

The chain couples TRBV29-1 to TRBJ1-2; D ambiguous. V lost 4 bases and J 8 bases, leaving 11 bases between the germline ends. Germline assignment: CDR1 SQVTM and CDR2 ANQGSEA. The CDR3 covers 11 residues. DNA of the CDR3: TGCAGCGTTGGACTATACGAAGGCTACACCTTC. Its protein product is CSVGLYEGYTF.

This clonotype came up a few times. The chain recombines TRBV6-5 with TRBJ2-5; a weak D match, TRBD1 (7 bases). V lost 2 bases, J lost 5 bases, and 15 bases lay in between. Per germline, CDR1 MNHEY and CDR2 SVGAGI. The CDR3 totals 15 residues. The CDR3 sequence: CASSYPGGMRETQYF. The CDR3 nucleotides are TGTGCCAGCAGTTACCCAGGGGGGATGCGGGAGACCCAGTACTTC.

This clonotype has at least ten counts. The chain uses TRBV6-6 and TRBJ2-3; 9 bases agree with TRBD2. Germline assignment: CDR1 MNHNY and CDR2 SVGAGI (reference sequence). The CDR3 totals 19 residues. V trimming: 6 bases; J trimming: 2 bases; junction bases outside the gene matches: 18. CDR3 nucleotide sequence: TGTGCCAGCAGAACCCCCATCGTTATAGCGGGGGCTATCACAGATACGCAGTATTTT. Translating it yields CASRTPIVIAGAITDTQYF.

V is TRBV12-3 or TRBV12-4 and J is TRBJ1-6; a possible D gene is TRBD1 (6 bases). This CDR3 contains 14 residues. Trimming removed 5 bases from V and 11 bases from J, with 16 bases in between. This CDR3 reads CASSRGGAGAPLHF. The CDR3 bases are TGTGCCAGCAGTCGCGGAGGTGCAGGGGCACCCCTCCACTTT.

Only a few counts were recorded for this clonotype. The V gene is TRBV24-1, the J gene TRBJ2-2, with 8 bases matching TRBD2. This CDR3 has 14 residues. The V gene end was trimmed by 8 bases and the J gene end by 7 bases; junction bases not matched to a gene: 8. The V gene's germline CDR1 is KGHDR and CDR2 SFDVKD. CDR3 nucleotide sequence: TGTGCCACCACCACCAATAGCGGGAACGGGGAGCTGTTTTTT. It codes for CATTTNSGNGELFF.

The V and J genes are TRBV6-5 and TRBJ2-3, with 15 bases identical to TRBD2. The CDR3 runs 18 residues. Germline CDR1 is MNHEY and CDR2 is SVGAGI. With 6 bases clipped from V and 0 bases from J, the junction kept 7 bases outside the gene matches. DNA of the CDR3: TGTGCCAGCAGCGGGACTAGCGGGGGGAAGCGAAGCACAGATACGCAGTATTTT. Protein: CASSGTSGGKRSTDTQYF.

This clonotype was observed at least ten times. The gene calls are TRBV4-3 and TRBJ1-1, with D uncertain. Trimming pared 3 bases from V and 5 bases from J, leaving 10 bases between. The CDR3 spans 13 residues. Germline-derived CDR1 and CDR2 are LGHNA and YSLEER. The CDR3 DNA is TGCGCCAGCAGCCATCAGGTGCTGACTGAAGCTTTCTTT. Encoded protein: CASSHQVLTEAFF.

This chain joins TRBV6-2 or TRBV6-3 and TRBJ1-5, with D hard to call. The CDR3 covers 13 residues. Between the trimmed V and J ends, which lost 7 bases and 2 bases, there was a span of 9 bases. Per the germline V gene, CDR1 is MNHEY and CDR2 is SVGEGT. The CDR3 sequence: CASNLGGNQPQHF. The CDR3 DNA reads TGTGCCAGCAATCTCGGAGGCAATCAGCCCCAGCATTTT.

This clonotype showed up many times. The V and J genes are TRBV7-9 and TRBJ2-3, with D unclear. V lost 5 bases and J 2 bases, leaving 11 bases between the germline ends. CDR1 SEHNR and CDR2 FQNEAQ come from the germline V gene (reference sequence). The CDR3 length is 14 residues. CDR3 sequence: CASSAGGYTDTQYF. CDR3 nucleotides: TGTGCCAGCAGCGCCGGCGGATACACAGATACGCAGTATTTT.

The table lists this clonotype with many counts. The chain is built from TRBV14 and TRBJ2-1; the match to TRBD2 covers 12 bases. The germline gives CDR1 SGHDN, CDR2 FVKESK. The J segment lost 9 bases and the V segment lost 4 bases, leaving 7 bases of the junction unmatched. CDR3 length equals 15 residues. In DNA, the CDR3 is TGTGCCAGCAGCCGAGCTAGCGGGGGGGCCGGTGAGCAGTTCTTC. Translating it yields CASSRASGGAGEQFF.

This clonotype showed up many times. The chain joins TRBV4-1 to TRBJ2-6, with unresolved D. Germline loops: CDR1 MGHRA, CDR2 YSYEKL. CDR3 length equals 14 residues. The V gene lost 5 bases and the J gene lost 0 bases, with 5 bases spanning the gap. CDR3 protein: CASSDISGANVLTF. The CDR3 DNA is TGCGCCAGCAGCGATATCTCTGGGGCCAACGTCCTGACTTTC.

This clonotype was counted between two and nine times. This rearrangement joins TRBV5-5 to TRBJ2-5; D might be TRBD1 or TRBD2, each matching 5 bases. The ends were cut back, 3 bases at V and 7 bases at J, with 25 bases in the middle. The CDR3 covers 17 residues. Germline CDR1 SGHKS, CDR2 YYEKEE (reference sequence). The CDR3 sequence is CASSSGLLQRSAVTQYF. In nucleotides, the CDR3 is TGTGCCAGCAGCTCGGGGCTGCTACAGCGGTCCGCGGTGACCCAGTACTTC.

This clonotype was detected ten times or more. J is TRBJ2-7 and V is TRBV7-9; possible D gene TRBD2, 6 bases. The germline CDR1 and CDR2 sequences are SEHNR and FQNEAQ (reference sequence). V gave up 5 bases and J gave up 0 bases, with 14 bases separating them. CDR3 length equals 15 residues. The DNA of the CDR3 is TGTGCCAGCAGCCAATGGGGGGAGCGCTCCTACGAGCAGTACTTC. Its protein is CASSQWGERSYEQYF.

This clonotype was observed at least ten times. V and J are TRBV4-1 and TRBJ2-1, with TRBD2 matching 13 bases. With V trimmed by 3 bases and J by 9 bases, 11 bases remained unmatched. The CDR3 extends over 17 amino acids. Germline values: CDR1 MGHRA, CDR2 YSYEKL. CDR3 DNA sequence: TGCGCCAGCAGCCACCTTTGGACTAGCGGGAGTAAAAGTGAGCAGTTCTTC. Protein sequence: CASSHLWTSGSKSEQFF.

This clonotype was observed at least ten times. CDR3 sequence (DNA): TGCAGCGTCATGACAGGGGGCATCGGGGAGCTGTTTTTT. It codes for CSVMTGGIGELFF. The chain couples TRBV29-1 to TRBJ2-2; TRBD1 aligns across 10 bases. This CDR3 is built from 13 residues. Germline CDR1 and CDR2: SQVTM and ANQGSEA. J gave up 7 bases and V 6 bases, and 5 bases lay outside the gene matches.

The V and J genes are TRBV7-8 and TRBJ2-5; D is unclear. Trimming took off 5 bases at V and 3 bases at J, with 10 bases between the two ends. CDR1 and CDR2 from the germline V gene are SGHVS and FQNEAQ. The CDR3 is 13 residues long. The CDR3 spells CASSRKSKETQYF. In DNA form, the CDR3 reads TGTGCCAGCAGCCGGAAGTCGAAAGAGACCCAGTACTTC.

This clonotype was picked up a small number of times. The rearrangement uses TRBV20-1 and TRBJ2-5; D is perhaps TRBD2 (5 bases). In germline, CDR1 is DFQATT, CDR2 SNEGSKA (reference sequence). The CDR3 runs to 13 residues. Deletions cut 6 bases from V and 3 bases from J, with 14 bases between. The CDR3 sequence: CSAVGGREETQYF. The CDR3 coding sequence is TGCAGTGCGGTCGGAGGAAGAGAAGAGACCCAGTACTTC.

The chain uses TRBV6-2 or TRBV6-3 and TRBJ2-7, with a tentative D call TRBD1 (5 bases). The germline CDR1 and CDR2 sequences are MNHEY and SVGEGT. The V end lost 2 bases, the J end lost 0 bases, and 14 bases lay between the germline ends. The CDR3 has 16 residues. The CDR3 loop is CASSYDRHRYSYEQYF. The CDR3 region has the DNA TGTGCCAGCAGTTACGATCGGCACAGGTACTCCTACGAGCAGTACTTC.